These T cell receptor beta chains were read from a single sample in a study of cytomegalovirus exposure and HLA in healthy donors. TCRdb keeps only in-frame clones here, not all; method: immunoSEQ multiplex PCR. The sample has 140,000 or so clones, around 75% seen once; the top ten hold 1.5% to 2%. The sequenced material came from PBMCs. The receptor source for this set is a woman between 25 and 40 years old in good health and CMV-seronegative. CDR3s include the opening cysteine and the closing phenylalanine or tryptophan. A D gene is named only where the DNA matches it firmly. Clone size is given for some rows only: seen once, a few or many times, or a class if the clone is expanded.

CASSLDYATDTQYF	TGTGCCAGCAGCTTGGACTATGCCACAGATACGCAGTATTTT	once	NA	TRBJ2-3	TRBV5-5
CASSVFGGIWEGYTF	TGTGCCAGCAGCGTATTTGGAGGGATTTGGGAAGGCTACACCTTC	NA	NA	TRBJ1-2	TRBV9
CASSLLGLAGGSTDTQYF	TGTGCCAGCAGTTTATTAGGACTAGCGGGAGGGAGCACAGATACGCAGTATTTT	NA	TRBD2	TRBJ2-3	TRBV27
CASSLSGSQETQYF	TGTGCCAGCAGCCTATCGGGTTCCCAAGAGACCCAGTACTTC	NA	NA	TRBJ2-5	TRBV28
CASSPLPTQGTAGNTIYF	TGCGCCAGCAGCCCCCTCCCGACCCAGGGTACGGCTGGAAACACCATATATTTT	few	NA	TRBJ1-3	TRBV5-1
CASSSSRQGGREKLFF	TGTGCCAGCAGCTCTTCTAGACAGGGGGGGCGTGAAAAACTGTTTTTT	few	TRBD1	TRBJ1-4	TRBV5-4
CATSRDRGWDEKLFF	TGTGCCACCAGCAGAGATAGAGGCTGGGATGAAAAACTGTTTTTT	few	NA	TRBJ1-4	TRBV15
CASSLQGASDTQYF	TGCGCCAGCAGCTTGCAGGGGGCGTCAGATACGCAGTATTTT	NA	TRBD1	TRBJ2-3	TRBV5-1
CASSAGTSHEQFF	TGTGCCAGCAGTGCCGGGACTTCCCATGAGCAGTTCTTC	NA	NA	TRBJ2-1	TRBV2
CASSFGQAGENYGYTF	TGTGCCAGCAGCTTTGGCCAGGCAGGGGAGAACTATGGCTACACCTTC	NA	NA	TRBJ1-2	TRBV7-2
CSVGDRGPGYTF	TGCAGCGTTGGGGACAGGGGGCCTGGCTACACCTTC	NA	TRBD1	TRBJ1-2	TRBV29-1
CASSISGGETQYF	TGTGCCAGTAGTATTAGCGGGGGGGAGACCCAGTACTTC	NA	TRBD2	TRBJ2-5	TRBV19
CAISQQDYQETQYF	TGTGCCATCAGTCAGCAAGACTACCAAGAGACCCAGTACTTC	NA	NA	TRBJ2-5	TRBV10-3
CASSFARREPTYEQYF	TGTGCCAGCAGTTTTGCTCGGCGGGAGCCAACCTACGAGCAGTACTTC	NA	TRBD2	TRBJ2-7	TRBV28
CASSIWTGGALGTEAFF	TGTGCCAGCAGCATTTGGACAGGGGGCGCATTAGGCACTGAAGCTTTCTTT	NA	TRBD1	TRBJ1-1	TRBV7-8
CASSLGTNNEQFF	TGCGCCAGCAGCTTAGGGACTAACAATGAGCAGTTCTTC	NA	TRBD2	TRBJ2-1	TRBV5-1
CASSLAGVGPDTQYF	TGCGCCAGCAGCTTAGCGGGAGTGGGCCCAGATACGCAGTATTTT	NA	TRBD2	TRBJ2-3	TRBV5-1
CASSAAGGISGNTIYF	TGTGCCAGCAGCGCCGCGGGGGGGATCTCTGGAAACACCATATATTTT	NA	NA	TRBJ1-3	TRBV9
CASRITGLQTGELFF	TGTGCCAGCAGAATTACAGGGTTACAGACCGGGGAGCTGTTTTTT	once	NA	TRBJ2-2	TRBV6-6
CASRRIRTSGYNEQFF	TGTGCCAGCAGGCGGATAAGGACTAGCGGATACAATGAGCAGTTCTTC	NA	TRBD2	TRBJ2-1	TRBV6-4
CASSQSPRGLYNEQFF	TGCGCCAGCAGTCAATCTCCCAGAGGGTTGTACAATGAGCAGTTCTTC	NA	NA	TRBJ2-1	TRBV23-1
CASSQVAEGYGYTF	TGTGCCAGCAGCCAAGTAGCGGAAGGCTATGGCTACACCTTC	NA	NA	TRBJ1-2	TRBV14
CASSKTGTTNIPGETQYF	TGTGCCAGCAGCAAGACCGGGACTACAAACATACCCGGAGAGACCCAGTACTTC	NA	TRBD2	TRBJ2-5	TRBV13
CASSQRAATNEKLFF	TGTGCCAGCAGCCAACGAGCGGCAACTAATGAAAAACTGTTTTTT	NA	NA	TRBJ1-4	TRBV6-6
CSSSLGGDGYTF	TGTTCCAGCAGCTTAGGGGGGGATGGCTACACCTTC	NA	NA	TRBJ1-2	TRBV7-9
CASTLLSSYNSPLHF	TGTGCCAGCACCCTGCTGAGCTCCTATAATTCACCCCTCCACTTT	NA	NA	TRBJ1-6	TRBV27
CASSQPLGQVNTGELFF	TGTGCCAGCAGCCAACCCTTGGGACAGGTGAACACCGGGGAGCTGTTTTTT	NA	TRBD1	TRBJ2-2	TRBV4-2
CASSSPRDRGYTF	TGCGCCAGCAGCTCGCCTCGGGATCGTGGCTACACCTTC	few	NA	TRBJ1-2	TRBV5-1
CATSTPGTGWYGYTF	TGTGCCACCAGCACGCCCGGGACAGGGTGGTATGGCTACACCTTC	NA	TRBD1	TRBJ1-2	TRBV15
CASSQGGQNYGYTF	TGTGCCAGCAGCCAAGGTGGGCAGAACTATGGCTACACCTTC	NA	NA	TRBJ1-2	TRBV4-2
CASSQNSGDTGELFF	TGTGCCAGCAGTCAAAATTCAGGGGACACCGGGGAGCTGTTTTTT	NA	NA	TRBJ2-2	TRBV27
CASSAGGSEKLFF	TGTGCCAGCAGTGCAGGGGGCAGTGAAAAACTGTTTTTT	NA	TRBD1	TRBJ1-4	TRBV28
CASSLSYNEQFF	TGTGCCAGCAGCCTCAGCTACAATGAGCAGTTCTTC	NA	NA	TRBJ2-1	TRBV9
CASSWNPGRATNEKLFF	TGTGCCAGCAGCTGGAATCCGGGAAGGGCCACTAATGAAAAACTGTTTTTT	NA	NA	TRBJ1-4	TRBV7-8
CASSLDRDSYEQYF	TGTGCCAGCAGCTTAGACAGGGATTCCTACGAGCAGTACTTC	NA	TRBD1	TRBJ2-7	TRBV6-6
CASSPWGPSGRAYEQYF	TGCGCCAGCAGCCCCTGGGGCCCTAGCGGGAGGGCCTACGAGCAGTACTTC	NA	TRBD2	TRBJ2-7	TRBV5-1
CASSEGWGRGETQYF	TGTGCCAGCAGTGAAGGATGGGGAAGGGGAGAGACCCAGTACTTC	NA	NA	TRBJ2-5	TRBV25-1
CASSLGTGLSNQPQHF	TGCGCCAGCAGCTTGGGCACAGGCCTTAGCAATCAGCCCCAGCATTTT	NA	NA	TRBJ1-5	TRBV5-1
CASSSGTGFYGYTF	TGTGCCAGCAGTTCCGGGACAGGGTTCTATGGCTACACCTTC	NA	TRBD1	TRBJ1-2	TRBV5-5
CASSLDGQGAKAGELFF	TGTGCCAGCAGCTTAGACGGACAGGGGGCAAAAGCCGGGGAGCTGTTTTTT	NA	TRBD1	TRBJ2-2	TRBV7-2
CASSESGRGGAFF	TGCGCCAGCAGTGAATCTGGAAGGGGGGGAGCTTTCTTT	NA	NA	TRBJ1-1	TRBV10-2
CASSPPPHGDQPRHF	TGTGCCAGCAGTCCTCCTCCCCACGGAGATCAGCCCCGGCATTTT	NA	NA	TRBJ1-5	TRBV28